This entry lists 11 T cell receptor beta chains sequenced from one sample in a study of blood T cell repertoires in COVID-19. Some clones are missing from TCRdb's copy, which holds only in-frame ones; the method was immunoSEQ multiplex PCR. This table holds just over 60,000 clones, 65% to 85% found once. The material sequenced was peripheral blood. These receptors originate from a woman older than 75 with active or convalescent COVID-19.

The chain employs TRBV5-6 and TRBJ2-1; D may be TRBD1 (6 bases). The ends were cut back, 1 base at V and 9 bases at J, with 17 bases in the middle. Looked up from germline, CDR1 is SGHDT and CDR2 is YYEEEE. The CDR3 is 15 residues long. Here the CDR3 reads CASSLTGSTVSEQFF. CDR3 nucleotide sequence: TGTGCCAGCAGCTTGACAGGGTCTACGGTTAGTGAGCAGTTCTTC. Combining the CDR3 with reference TRBV5-6 and TRBJ2-1 gives the whole variable domain DAGVTQSPTHLIKTRGQQVTLRCSPKSGHDTVSWYQQALGQGPQFIFQYYEEEERQRGNFPDRFSGHQFPNYSSELNVNALLLGDSALYLCASSLTGSTVSEQFFGPGTRLTVL.

The chain is built from TRBV12-3 or TRBV12-4 and TRBJ1-5; D is undetermined. V was pared by 3 bases and J by 4 bases, with 7 bases between. The CDR3 is 13 amino acids. The CDR3 spells CASSFSGNQPQHF. The CDR3 nucleotides read TGTGCCAGCAGTTTTTCGGGAAATCAGCCCCAGCATTTT.

This chain links TRBV7-2 with TRBJ1-2, with 8 bases matching TRBD1. Per germline, CDR1 SGHTA and CDR2 FQGNSA. J lost 5 bases, V lost 1 base, and 3 bases had no gene match. The CDR3 covers 14 residues. CDR3 sequence (DNA): TGTGCCAGCAGCTTAGAGGGGACAGGATATGGCTACACCTTC. Amino acids: CASSLEGTGYGYTF.

In DNA form, the CDR3 reads TGTGCCAGCAGACAGTTCTATGGCTACACCTTC. Translated: CASRQFYGYTF. This chain joins TRBV2 and TRBJ1-2; D call uncertain. CDR1 and CDR2 (germline): SNHLY, FYNNEI. The CDR3 is 11 residues long. Trimming removed 6 bases at V and 4 bases at J, with 6 bases between. The variable domain in full, completed from reference TRBV2 and TRBJ1-2, reads EPEVTQTPSHQVTQMGQEVILRCVPISNHLYFYWYRQILGQKVEFLVSFYNNEISEKSEIFDDQFSVERPDGSNFTLKIRSTKLEDSAMYFCASRQFYGYTFGSGTRLTVV.

For the CDR3, the DNA is TGTGCCAGCAGTGACGTCAGGGTGGGGTCTGGCTACACCTTC. It is translated as CASSDVRVGSGYTF. V gene TRBV2 combines with J gene TRBJ1-2; weak D call: TRBD1 (5 bases). V was clipped by 3 bases and J by 7 bases, with 15 bases between them. Germline CDR1 is SNHLY and CDR2 is FYNNEI. CDR3 size: 14 residues. The full variable domain, its missing parts supplied by reference TRBV2 and TRBJ1-2, is EPEVTQTPSHQVTQMGQEVILRCVPISNHLYFYWYRQILGQKVEFLVSFYNNEISEKSEIFDDQFSVERPDGSNFTLKIRSTKLEDSAMYFCASSDVRVGSGYTFGSGTRLTVV.

The chain recombines TRBV29-1 with TRBJ2-5; a weak D match, TRBD1 (6 bases). Trimming left V 4 bases short and J 1 base short, with 16 bases between. This CDR3 is built from 15 residues. Germline V gene lookup returns CDR1 SQVTM and CDR2 ANQGSEA. The CDR3 sequence: CSVGRDTMIQETQYF. The CDR3 nucleotides read TGCAGCGTTGGTAGGGACACCATGATCCAAGAGACCCAGTACTTC.

The chain joins TRBV5-1 to TRBJ2-1; 10 bases align to TRBD1. Trimming took 5 bases from V and 3 from J; bases not matched to a gene: 2. The length of the CDR3 is 14 residues. Germline V lookup: CDR1 SGHRS, CDR2 YFSETQ. CDR3 sequence reads: CASRTGGSYNEQFF. The CDR3 bases are TGCGCCAGCAGGACAGGGGGCAGCTACAATGAGCAGTTCTTC.

The chain employs TRBV6-5 and TRBJ1-1, with 9 bases fitting TRBD1. The CDR3 length is 12 residues. V trimming: 5 bases; J trimming: 8 bases; junction bases outside the gene matches: 3. Germline assignment: CDR1 MNHEY and CDR2 SVGAGI. This CDR3 reads CASSLTGGEAFF. The CDR3 DNA follows: TGTGCCAGCAGTCTGACAGGGGGAGAAGCTTTCTTT.

This chain connects TRBV5-1 to TRBJ1-6; D gene unclear. Germline CDR1 SGHRS, CDR2 YFSETQ. This CDR3 is built from 15 residues. The V and J ends lost 4 bases and 7 bases respectively, with 15 bases between them. CDR3 sequence (DNA): TGCGCCAGCAGCATCTCCGGACTAGGGAATTCACCCCTCCACTTT. The encoded protein is CASSISGLGNSPLHF.

The chain uses TRBV5-5 and TRBJ2-5, with TRBD1 matching 9 bases. The CDR3 length is 15 residues. With 5 bases clipped from V and 0 bases from J, the junction kept 5 bases outside the gene matches. Germline V gives CDR1 SGHKS, CDR2 YYEKEE (reference sequence). CDR3 loop: CASSRDRANQETQYF. In DNA form, the CDR3 reads TGTGCCAGCAGTCGGGACAGGGCTAACCAAGAGACCCAGTACTTC.

The chain is built from TRBV5-6 and TRBJ1-2, with D unclear. The CDR3 runs to 13 residues. From germline, CDR1 is SGHDT and CDR2 YYEEEE. V was trimmed by 2 bases and J by 8 bases, leaving 13 bases between them. CDR3 nucleotide sequence: TGTGCCAGCAGCTTTGGGAGTAAGGAGGGCTACACCTTC. Amino acid sequence: CASSFGSKEGYTF.